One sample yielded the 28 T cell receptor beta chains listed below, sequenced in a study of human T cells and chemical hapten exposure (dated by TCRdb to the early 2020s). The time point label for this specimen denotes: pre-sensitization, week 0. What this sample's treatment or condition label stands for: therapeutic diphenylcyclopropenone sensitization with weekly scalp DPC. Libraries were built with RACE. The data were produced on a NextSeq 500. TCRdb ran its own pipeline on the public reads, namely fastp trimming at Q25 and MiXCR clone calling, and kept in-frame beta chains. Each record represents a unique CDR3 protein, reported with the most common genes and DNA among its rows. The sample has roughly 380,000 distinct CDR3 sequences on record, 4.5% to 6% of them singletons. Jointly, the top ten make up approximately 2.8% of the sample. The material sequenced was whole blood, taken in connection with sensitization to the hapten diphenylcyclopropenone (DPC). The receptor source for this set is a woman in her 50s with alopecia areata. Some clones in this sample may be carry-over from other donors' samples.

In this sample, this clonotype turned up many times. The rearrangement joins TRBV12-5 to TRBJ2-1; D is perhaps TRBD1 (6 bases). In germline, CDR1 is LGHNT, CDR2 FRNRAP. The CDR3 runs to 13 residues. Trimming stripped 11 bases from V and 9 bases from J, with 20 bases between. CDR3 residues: CASTGDNRVEQFF. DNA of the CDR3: TGTGCTTCAACTGGGGACAATAGGGTTGAGCAGTTCTTC.

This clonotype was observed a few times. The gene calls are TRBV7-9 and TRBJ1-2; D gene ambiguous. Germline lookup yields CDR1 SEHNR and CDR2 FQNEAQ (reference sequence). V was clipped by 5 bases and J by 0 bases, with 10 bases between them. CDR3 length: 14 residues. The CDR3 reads CASSHVRTNYGYTF. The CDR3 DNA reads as TGTGCCAGCAGCCACGTGCGAACTAACTATGGCTACACCTTC.

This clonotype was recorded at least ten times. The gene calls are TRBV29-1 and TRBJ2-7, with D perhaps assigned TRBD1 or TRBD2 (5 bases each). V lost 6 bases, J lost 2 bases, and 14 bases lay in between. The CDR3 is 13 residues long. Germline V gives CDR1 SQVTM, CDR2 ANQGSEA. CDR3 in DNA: TGCAGCGTAGGCCGGGACGGACCCTACGAGCAGTACTTC. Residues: CSVGRDGPYEQYF.

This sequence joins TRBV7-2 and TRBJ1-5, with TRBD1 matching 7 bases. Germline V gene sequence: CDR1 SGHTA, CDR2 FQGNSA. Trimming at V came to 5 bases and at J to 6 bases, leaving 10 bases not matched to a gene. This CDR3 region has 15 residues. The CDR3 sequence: CASSPNGQAPQPQHF. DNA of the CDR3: TGTGCCAGCAGCCCAAATGGACAGGCGCCTCAGCCCCAGCATTTT.

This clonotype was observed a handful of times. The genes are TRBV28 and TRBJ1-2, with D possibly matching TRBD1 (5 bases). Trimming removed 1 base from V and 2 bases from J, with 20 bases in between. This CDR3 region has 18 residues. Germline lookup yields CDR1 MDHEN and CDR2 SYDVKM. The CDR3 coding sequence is TGTGCCAGCAGTTTATCTATTATCGGGGCAGGGCGAAACTATGGCTACACCTTC. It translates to CASSLSIIGAGRNYGYTF.

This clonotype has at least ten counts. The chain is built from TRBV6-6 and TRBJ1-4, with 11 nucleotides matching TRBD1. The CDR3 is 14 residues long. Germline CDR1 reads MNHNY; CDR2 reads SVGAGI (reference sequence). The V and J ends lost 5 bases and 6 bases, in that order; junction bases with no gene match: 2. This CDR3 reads CASSLGQGDEKLFF. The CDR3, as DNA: TGTGCCAGCAGTCTGGGACAGGGGGATGAAAAACTGTTTTTT.

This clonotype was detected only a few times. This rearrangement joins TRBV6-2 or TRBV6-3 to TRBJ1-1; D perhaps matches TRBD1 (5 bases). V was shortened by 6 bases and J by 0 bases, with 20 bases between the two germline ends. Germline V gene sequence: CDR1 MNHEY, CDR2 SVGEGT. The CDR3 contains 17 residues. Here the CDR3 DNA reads TGTGCCAGCAGCACTAAATCAGGGCCAATGATGAACACTGAAGCTTTCTTT. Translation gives CASSTKSGPMMNTEAFF.

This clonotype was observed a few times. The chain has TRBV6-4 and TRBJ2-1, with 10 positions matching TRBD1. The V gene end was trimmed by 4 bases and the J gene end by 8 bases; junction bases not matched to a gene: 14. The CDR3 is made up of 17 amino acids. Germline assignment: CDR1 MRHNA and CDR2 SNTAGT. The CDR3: CASSGPNRDRGLDEQFF. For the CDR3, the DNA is TGTGCCAGCAGTGGGCCGAACCGGGACAGGGGATTGGATGAGCAGTTCTTC.

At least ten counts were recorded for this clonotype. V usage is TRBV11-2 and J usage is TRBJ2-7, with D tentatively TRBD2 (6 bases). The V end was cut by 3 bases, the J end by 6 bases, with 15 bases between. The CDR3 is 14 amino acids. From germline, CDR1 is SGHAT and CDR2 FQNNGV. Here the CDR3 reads CASSFRPGLSEQYF. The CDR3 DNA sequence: TGTGCCAGCAGCTTCAGGCCCGGACTAAGCGAGCAGTACTTC.

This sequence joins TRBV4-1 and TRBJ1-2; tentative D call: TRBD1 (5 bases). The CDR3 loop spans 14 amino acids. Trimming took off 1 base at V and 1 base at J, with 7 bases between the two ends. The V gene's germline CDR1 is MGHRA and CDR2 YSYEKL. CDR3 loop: CASSQAGFNYGYTF. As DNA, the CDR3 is TGCGCCAGCAGCCAAGCAGGGTTTAACTATGGCTACACCTTC.

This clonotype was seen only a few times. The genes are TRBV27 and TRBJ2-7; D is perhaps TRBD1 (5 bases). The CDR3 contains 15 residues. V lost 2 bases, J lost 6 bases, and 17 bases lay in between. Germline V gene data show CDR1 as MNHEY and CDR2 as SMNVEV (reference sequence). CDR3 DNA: TGTGCCAGCAGTTTAGGGCCAGGGTGGTCGAGCGAGCAGTACTTC. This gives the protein CASSLGPGWSSEQYF.

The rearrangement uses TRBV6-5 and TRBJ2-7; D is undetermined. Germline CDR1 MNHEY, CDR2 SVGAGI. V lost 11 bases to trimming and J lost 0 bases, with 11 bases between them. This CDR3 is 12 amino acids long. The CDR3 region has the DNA TGTGCCGTCAAAGGCACCTCCTACGAGCAGTACTTC. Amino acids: CAVKGTSYEQYF.

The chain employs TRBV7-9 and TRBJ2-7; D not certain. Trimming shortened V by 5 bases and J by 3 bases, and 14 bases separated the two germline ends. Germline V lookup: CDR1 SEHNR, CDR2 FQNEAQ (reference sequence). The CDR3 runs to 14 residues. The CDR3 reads CASSPRTGYYEQYF. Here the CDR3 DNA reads TGTGCCAGCAGCCCGAGGACGGGTTACTACGAGCAGTACTTC.

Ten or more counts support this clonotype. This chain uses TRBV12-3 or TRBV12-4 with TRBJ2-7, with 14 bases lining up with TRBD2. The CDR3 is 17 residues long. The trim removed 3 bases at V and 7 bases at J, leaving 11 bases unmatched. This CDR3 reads CASSFGSGLAGGEEQYF. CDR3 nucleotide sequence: TGTGCCAGCAGTTTCGGCTCCGGACTAGCGGGGGGCGAGGAGCAGTACTTC.

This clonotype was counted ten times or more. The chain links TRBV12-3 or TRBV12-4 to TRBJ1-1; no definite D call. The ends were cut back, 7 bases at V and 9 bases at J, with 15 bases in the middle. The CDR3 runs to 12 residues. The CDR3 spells CASTPSPGKAFF. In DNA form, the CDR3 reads TGTGCCAGCACACCCTCTCCAGGTAAAGCTTTCTTT.

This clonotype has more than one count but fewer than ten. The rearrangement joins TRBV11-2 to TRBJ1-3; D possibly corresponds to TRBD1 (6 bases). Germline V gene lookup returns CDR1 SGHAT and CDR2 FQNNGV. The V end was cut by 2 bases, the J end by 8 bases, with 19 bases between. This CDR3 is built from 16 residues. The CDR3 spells CASSLNPRQGLDTIYF. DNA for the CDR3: TGTGCCAGCAGCTTAAACCCCCGGCAGGGGCTAGACACCATATATTTT.

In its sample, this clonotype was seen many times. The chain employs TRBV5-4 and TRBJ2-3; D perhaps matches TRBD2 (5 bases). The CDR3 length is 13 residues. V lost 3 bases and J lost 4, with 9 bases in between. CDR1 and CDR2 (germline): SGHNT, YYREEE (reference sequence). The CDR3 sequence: CASSYWGADTQYF. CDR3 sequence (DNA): TGTGCCAGCAGCTACTGGGGAGCAGATACGCAGTATTTT.

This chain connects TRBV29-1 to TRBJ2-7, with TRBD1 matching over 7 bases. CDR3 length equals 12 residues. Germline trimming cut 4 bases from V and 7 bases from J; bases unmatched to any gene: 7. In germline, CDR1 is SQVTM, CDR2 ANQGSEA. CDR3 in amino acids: CSVVGQAGEQYF. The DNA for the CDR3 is TGCAGCGTTGTTGGACAGGCTGGAGAGCAGTACTTC.

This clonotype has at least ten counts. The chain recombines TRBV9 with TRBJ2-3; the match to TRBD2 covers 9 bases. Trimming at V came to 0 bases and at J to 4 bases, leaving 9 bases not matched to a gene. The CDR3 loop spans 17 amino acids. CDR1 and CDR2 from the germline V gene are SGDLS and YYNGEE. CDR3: CASSVAPKREASDTQYF. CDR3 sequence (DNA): TGTGCCAGCAGCGTAGCCCCCAAGCGGGAGGCCTCAGATACGCAGTATTTT.

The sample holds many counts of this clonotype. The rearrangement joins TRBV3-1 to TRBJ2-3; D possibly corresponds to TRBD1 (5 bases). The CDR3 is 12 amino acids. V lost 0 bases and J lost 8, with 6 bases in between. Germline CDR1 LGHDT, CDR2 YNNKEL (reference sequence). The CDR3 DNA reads TGTGCCAGCAGCCAAGAAAGGGGTACGCAGTATTTT. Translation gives CASSQERGTQYF.

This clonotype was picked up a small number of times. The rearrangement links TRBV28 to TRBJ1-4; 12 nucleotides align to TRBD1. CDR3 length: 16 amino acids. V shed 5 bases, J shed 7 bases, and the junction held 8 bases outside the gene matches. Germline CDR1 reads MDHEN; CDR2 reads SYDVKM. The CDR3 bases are TGTGCCAGCAGTCGGGACAGGGGGCAGGTCGGTGAAAAACTGTTTTTT. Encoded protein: CASSRDRGQVGEKLFF.

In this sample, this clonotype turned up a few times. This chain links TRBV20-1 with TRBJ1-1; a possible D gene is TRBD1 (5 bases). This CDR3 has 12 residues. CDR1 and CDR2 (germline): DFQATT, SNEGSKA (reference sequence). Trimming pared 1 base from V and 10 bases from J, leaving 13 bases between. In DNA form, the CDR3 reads TGCAGTGCTAGAGTGCTCCAAGGGGTAGCTTTCTTT. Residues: CSARVLQGVAFF.

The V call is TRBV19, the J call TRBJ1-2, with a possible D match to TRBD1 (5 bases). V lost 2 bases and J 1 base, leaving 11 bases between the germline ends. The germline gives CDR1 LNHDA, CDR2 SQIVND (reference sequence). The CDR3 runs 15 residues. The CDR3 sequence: CASSIPGLRNYGYTF. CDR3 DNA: TGTGCCAGTAGTATACCGGGACTCCGTAACTATGGCTACACCTTC.

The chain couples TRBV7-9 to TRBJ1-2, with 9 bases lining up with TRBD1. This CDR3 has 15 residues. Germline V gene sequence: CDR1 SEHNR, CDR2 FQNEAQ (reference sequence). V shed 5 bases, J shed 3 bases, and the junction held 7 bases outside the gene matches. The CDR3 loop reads CASSVGGQGYYGYTF. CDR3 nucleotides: TGTGCCAGCAGCGTCGGGGGACAGGGCTACTATGGCTACACCTTC. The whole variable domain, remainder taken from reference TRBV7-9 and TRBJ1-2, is DTGVSQNPRHKITKRGQNVTFRCDPISEHNRLYWYRQTLGQGPEFLTYFQNEAQLEKSRLLSDRFSAERPKGSFSTLEIQRTEQGDSAMYLCASSVGGQGYYGYTFGSGTRLTVV.

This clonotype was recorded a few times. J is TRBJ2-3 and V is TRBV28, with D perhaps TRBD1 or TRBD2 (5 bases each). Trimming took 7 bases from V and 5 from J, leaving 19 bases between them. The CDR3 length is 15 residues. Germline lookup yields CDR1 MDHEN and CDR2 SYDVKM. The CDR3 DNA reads TGTGCCAGCAAAGGTGGGGACCCCTCTGGAGATACGCAGTATTTT. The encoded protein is CASKGGDPSGDTQYF.

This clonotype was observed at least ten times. The CDR3 region has the DNA TGTGCCAGCAGTTTCGGCCTCGGCCAAAGAGTCTACAATGAGCAGTTCTTC. Its translation: CASSFGLGQRVYNEQFF. The rearrangement uses TRBV12-3 or TRBV12-4 and TRBJ2-1; unclear D gene. V was clipped by 3 bases and J by 3 bases, with 18 bases between them. The CDR3 runs to 17 residues.

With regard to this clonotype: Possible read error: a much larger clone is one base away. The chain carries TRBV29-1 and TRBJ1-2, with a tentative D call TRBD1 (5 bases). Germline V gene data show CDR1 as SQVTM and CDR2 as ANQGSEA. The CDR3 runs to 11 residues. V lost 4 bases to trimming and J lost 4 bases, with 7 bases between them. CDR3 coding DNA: TGCAGCGTTGGGGACGGCTATGGCTACACCTTC. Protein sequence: CSVGDGYGYTF.

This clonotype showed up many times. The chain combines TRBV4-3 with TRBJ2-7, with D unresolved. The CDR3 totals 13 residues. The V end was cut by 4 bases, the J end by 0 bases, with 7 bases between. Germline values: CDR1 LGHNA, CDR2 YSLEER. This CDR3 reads CASSRSVSYEQYF. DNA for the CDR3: TGCGCCAGCAGCCGGAGCGTCTCCTACGAGCAGTACTTC.